This T cell receptor beta chain emerged from a study of type 1 regulatory T cells. Study information: This in vitro CD4 product, T-allo10, is enriched for Tr1 cells and alloantigen-specific.

As concerns this clonotype: Its specificity is unknown.

The CDR3 covers 17 residues. Trimming took 1 base from V and 1 from J, leaving 14 bases between them. A single record per CDR3 protein comes from TCRdb applying MiXCR to the reads. The sample shows about 65,000 distinct CDR3 sequences, around 49% of them seen only once. The sequence derives from a human donor in good health. The sequencing sample was made of cultured non-Tr1 T cells, either the whole culture or a sorted T cell fraction (not recorded which). The chain is built from TRBV12-3 or TRBV12-4 and TRBJ1-3; D possibly corresponds to TRBD1 (5 bases). For the CDR3, the DNA is TGTGCCAGCAGTTTAGGTGGAAGGGGACCGTCTGGAAACACCATATATTTT. The encoded protein is CASSLGGRGPSGNTIYF.